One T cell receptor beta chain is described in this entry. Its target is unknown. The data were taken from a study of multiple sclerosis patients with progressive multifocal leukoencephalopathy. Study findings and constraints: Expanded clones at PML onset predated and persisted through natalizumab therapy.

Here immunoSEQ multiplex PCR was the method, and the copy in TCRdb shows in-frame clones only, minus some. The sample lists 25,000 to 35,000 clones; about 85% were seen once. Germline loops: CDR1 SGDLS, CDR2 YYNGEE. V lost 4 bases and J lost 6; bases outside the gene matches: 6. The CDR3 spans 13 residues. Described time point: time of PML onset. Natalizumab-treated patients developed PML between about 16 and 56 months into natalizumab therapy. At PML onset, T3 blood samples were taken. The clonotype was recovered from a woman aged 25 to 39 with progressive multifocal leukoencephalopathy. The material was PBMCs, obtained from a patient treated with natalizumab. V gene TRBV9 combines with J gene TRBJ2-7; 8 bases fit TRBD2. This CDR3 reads CASSPGLGGEQYF. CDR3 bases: TGTGCCAGCAGCCCGGGACTAGGGGGCGAGCAGTACTTC.